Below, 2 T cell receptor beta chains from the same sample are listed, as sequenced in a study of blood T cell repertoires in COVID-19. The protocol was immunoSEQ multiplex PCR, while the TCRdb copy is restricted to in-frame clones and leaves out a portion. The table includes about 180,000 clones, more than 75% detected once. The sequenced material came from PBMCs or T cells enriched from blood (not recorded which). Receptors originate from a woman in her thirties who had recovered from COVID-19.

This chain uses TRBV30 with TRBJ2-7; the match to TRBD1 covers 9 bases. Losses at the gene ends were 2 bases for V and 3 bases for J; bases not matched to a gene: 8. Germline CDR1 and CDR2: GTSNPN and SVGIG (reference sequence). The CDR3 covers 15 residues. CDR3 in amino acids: CAWSQRQGGFYEQYF. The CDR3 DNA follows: TGTGCCTGGAGTCAGAGACAGGGGGGTTTCTACGAGCAGTACTTC. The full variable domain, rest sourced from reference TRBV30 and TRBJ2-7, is SQTIHQWPATLVQPVGSPLSLECTVEGTSNPNLYWYRQAAGRGLQLLFYSVGIGQISSEVPQNLSASRPQDRQFILSSKKLLLSDSGFYLCAWSQRQGGFYEQYFGPGTRLTVT.

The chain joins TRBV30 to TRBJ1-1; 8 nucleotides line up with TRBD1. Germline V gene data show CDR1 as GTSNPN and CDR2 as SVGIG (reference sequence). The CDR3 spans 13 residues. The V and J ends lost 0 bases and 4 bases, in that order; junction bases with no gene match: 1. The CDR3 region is CAWSVDRGTEAFF. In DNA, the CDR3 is TGTGCCTGGAGTGTAGACAGGGGCACTGAAGCTTTCTTT. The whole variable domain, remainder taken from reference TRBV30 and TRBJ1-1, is SQTIHQWPATLVQPVGSPLSLECTVEGTSNPNLYWYRQAAGRGLQLLFYSVGIGQISSEVPQNLSASRPQDRQFILSSKKLLLSDSGFYLCAWSVDRGTEAFFGQGTRLTVV.